This T cell receptor (beta chain) originates from a study of T cells in Graves' hyperthyroidism and ophthalmopathy. With respect to this clonotype: The antigen is not known.

There were TCR beta CDR3 regions amplified from RNA transcripts. HTBI primers were the set used in a first-round RT-PCR of the TCR CDR3. Via MiXCR, TCRdb re-called the multiplex PCR reads, giving one row per CDR3 protein. The sample contains about 340,000 distinct CDR3 sequences, over 15% of which appear only once. Trimming left V 4 bases short and J 2 bases short, with 12 bases between. The CDR3 contains 14 residues. Germline V gene data show CDR1 as LGHDT and CDR2 as YNNKEL (reference sequence). Study-level findings and limits: Most expanded thyroid clonotypes above 0.001 also appeared in blood.

The sequenced sample consisted of blood. This sequence was found in a woman between 50 and 59 years old with Graves' hyperthyroidism. V gene TRBV3-1 combines with J gene TRBJ2-7; D not resolved. The CDR3 sequence: CASSPNVFPYEQYF. The DNA of the CDR3 is TGTGCCAGCAGCCCAAACGTCTTCCCCTACGAGCAGTACTTC.